Sequencing of this T cell receptor beta chain was carried out in a study of identical twins. Regarding the study as a whole: The abundant beta clonotypes from cord blood had fewer insertions, and memory repertoires had none of this. Out-of-frame beta chain sequences displayed weaker excess sharing between twins. Conclusions came from cross-sectional statistical analysis, not from following the same donors.

A note on this clonotype: The antigen is not known.

Losses at the gene ends were 11 bases for V and 4 bases for J; bases not matched to a gene: 21. This CDR3 has 18 residues. TCRdb independently ran MiXCR on the 5' RACE reads; one entry per CDR3 protein. This sample has about 890,000 distinct CDR3 sequences, with roughly 12% found just once. These same records also appear under a second study, on yellow fever vaccine responses in identical twins.

The sequence was collected from a woman aged 18-30 years in good health. V is TRBV12-3 or TRBV12-4 and J is TRBJ2-2, with 8 nucleotides matching TRBD2. Material for sequencing was PBMCs. The CDR3 nucleotides read TGTGCCCTCTGTCGACGGGCGGGGGGCCTGGAGGGCACCGGGGAGCTGTTTTTT. The encoded protein is CALCRRAGGLEGTGELFF.